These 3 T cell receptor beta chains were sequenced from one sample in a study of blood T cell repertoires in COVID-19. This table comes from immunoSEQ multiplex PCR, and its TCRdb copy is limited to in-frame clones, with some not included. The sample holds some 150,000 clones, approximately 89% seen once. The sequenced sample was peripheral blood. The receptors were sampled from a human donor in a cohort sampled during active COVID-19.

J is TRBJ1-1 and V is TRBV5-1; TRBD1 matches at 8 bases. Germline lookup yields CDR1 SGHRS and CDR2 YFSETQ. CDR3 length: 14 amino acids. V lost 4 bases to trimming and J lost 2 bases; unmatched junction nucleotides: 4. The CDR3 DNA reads TGCGCCAGCAGCCCGACAGGGGATAACACTGAAGCTTTCTTT. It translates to CASSPTGDNTEAFF.

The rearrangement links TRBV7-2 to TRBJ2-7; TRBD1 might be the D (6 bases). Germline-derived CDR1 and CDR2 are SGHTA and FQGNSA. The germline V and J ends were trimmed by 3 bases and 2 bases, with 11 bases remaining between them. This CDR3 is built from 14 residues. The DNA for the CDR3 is TGTGCCAGCAGCTTGATTAAGGGGGCCTACGAGCAGTACTTC. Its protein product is CASSLIKGAYEQYF.

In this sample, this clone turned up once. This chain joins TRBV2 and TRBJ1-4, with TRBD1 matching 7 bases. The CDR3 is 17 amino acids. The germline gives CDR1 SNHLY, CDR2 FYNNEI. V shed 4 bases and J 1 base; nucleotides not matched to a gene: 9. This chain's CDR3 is CASSALLRQGTNEKLFF. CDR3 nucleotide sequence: TGTGCCAGCAGTGCACTTCTTCGACAGGGAACTAATGAAAAACTGTTTTTT.